This entry features one TCR beta chain sequence. Regarding treatment: randomized to nivolumab then ipilimumab (arm A) or the reverse (arm B). This sample is drawn from a study of sequential checkpoint blockade in melanoma. The CDR3 runs to 13 residues. Per the germline V gene, CDR1 is MNHGY and CDR2 is SAAAGT. V lost 6 bases to trimming and J lost 4 bases; unmatched junction nucleotides: 2. Sequencing was performed with immunoSEQ multiplex PCR; in TCRdb, only in-frame clones are kept and a portion is missing. Of 2,000 to 2,500 clones in the sample, around 20% were seen once. This rearrangement joins TRBV6-8 to TRBJ2-7; 11 nucleotides line up with TRBD1. This receptor was obtained from a human donor with melanoma. Sequences were derived from tumor tissue (inferred from file names), sampled from a patient given nivolumab and ipilimumab in sequence. The CDR3 region has the DNA TGTGCCAGCAGAGGGACAGGGGGTTACGAGCAGTACTTC. Translating it yields CASRGTGGYEQYF.